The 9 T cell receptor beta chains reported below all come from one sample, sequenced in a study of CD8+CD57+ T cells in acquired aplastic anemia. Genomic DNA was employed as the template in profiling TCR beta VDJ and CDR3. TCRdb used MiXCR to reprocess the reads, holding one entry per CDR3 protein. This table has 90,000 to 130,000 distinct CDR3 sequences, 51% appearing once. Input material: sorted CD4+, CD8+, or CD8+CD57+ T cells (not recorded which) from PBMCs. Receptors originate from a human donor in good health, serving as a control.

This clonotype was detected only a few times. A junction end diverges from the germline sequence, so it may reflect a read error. The CDR3 reads CSADPEARNF. CDR3 nucleotides: TGCAGTGCTGACCCGGAGGCACGAAACTTC. The chain is built from TRBV20-1 and TRBJ2-7; possible D gene TRBD2, 5 bases. Germline V gene data show CDR1 as DFQATT and CDR2 as SNEGSKA (reference sequence). The CDR3 consists of 10 residues.

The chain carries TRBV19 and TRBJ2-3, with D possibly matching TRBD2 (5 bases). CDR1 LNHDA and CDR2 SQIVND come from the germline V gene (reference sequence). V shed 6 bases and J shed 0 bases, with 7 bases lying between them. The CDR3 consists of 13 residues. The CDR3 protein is CASRRVSTDTQYF. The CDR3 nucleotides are TGTGCCAGTAGGAGGGTTAGCACAGATACGCAGTATTTT.

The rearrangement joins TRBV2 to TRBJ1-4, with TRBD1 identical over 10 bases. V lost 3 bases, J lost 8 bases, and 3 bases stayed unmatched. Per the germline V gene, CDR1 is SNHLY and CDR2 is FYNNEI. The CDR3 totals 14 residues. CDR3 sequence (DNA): TGTGCCAGCAGTGAGGCGGGACAGGGGGAAAAACTGTTTTTT. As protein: CASSEAGQGEKLFF. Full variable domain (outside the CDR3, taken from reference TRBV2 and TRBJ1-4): EPEVTQTPSHQVTQMGQEVILRCVPISNHLYFYWYRQILGQKVEFLVSFYNNEISEKSEIFDDQFSVERPDGSNFTLKIRSTKLEDSAMYFCASSEAGQGEKLFFGSGTQLSVL.

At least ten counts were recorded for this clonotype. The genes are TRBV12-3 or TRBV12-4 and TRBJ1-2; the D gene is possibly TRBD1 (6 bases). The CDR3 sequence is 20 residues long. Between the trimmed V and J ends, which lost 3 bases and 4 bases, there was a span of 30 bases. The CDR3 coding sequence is TGTGCCAGCAGTTTCTTTAACGAACCACGGACAGCGGTTGGACCCTATGGCTACACCTTC. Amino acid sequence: CASSFFNEPRTAVGPYGYTF.

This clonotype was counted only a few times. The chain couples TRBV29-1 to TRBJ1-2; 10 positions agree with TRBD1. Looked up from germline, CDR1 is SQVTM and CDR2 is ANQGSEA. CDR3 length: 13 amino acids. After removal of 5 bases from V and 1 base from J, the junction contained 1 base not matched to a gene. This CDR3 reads CSVRTGGNYGYTF. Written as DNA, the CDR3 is TGCAGCGTTCGGACAGGGGGTAACTATGGCTACACCTTC.

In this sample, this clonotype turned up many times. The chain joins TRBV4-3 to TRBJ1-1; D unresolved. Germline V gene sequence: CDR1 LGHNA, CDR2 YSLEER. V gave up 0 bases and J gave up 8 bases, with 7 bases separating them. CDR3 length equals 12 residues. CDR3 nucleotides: TGCGCCAGCAGCCAAGAAGAGGAAGAAGCTTTCTTT. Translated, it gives CASSQEEEEAFF.

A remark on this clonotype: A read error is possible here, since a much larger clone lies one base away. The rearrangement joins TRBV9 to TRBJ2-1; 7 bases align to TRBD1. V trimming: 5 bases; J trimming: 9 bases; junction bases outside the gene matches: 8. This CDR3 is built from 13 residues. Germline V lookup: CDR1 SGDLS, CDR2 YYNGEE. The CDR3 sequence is CASRPAGGIEQFF. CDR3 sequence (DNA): TGTGCCAGCAGACCCGCAGGGGGAATTGAGCAGTTCTTC.

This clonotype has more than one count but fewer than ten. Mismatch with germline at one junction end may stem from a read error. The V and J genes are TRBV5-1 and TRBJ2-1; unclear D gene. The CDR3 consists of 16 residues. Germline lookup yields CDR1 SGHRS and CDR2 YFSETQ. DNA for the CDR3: TGCGCCAGCAGCTTGGACACCTCGGGCTCCTGCAATGAGCAGTTCTTC. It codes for CASSLDTSGSCNEQFF.

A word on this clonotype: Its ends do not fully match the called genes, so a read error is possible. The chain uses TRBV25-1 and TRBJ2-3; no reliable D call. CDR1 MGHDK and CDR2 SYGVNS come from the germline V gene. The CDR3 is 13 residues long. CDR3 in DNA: TGCGCCAGCAGTGATCAGTTCACAGATACGCAGTATTTT. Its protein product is CASSDQFTDTQYF.